This TCR beta chain was identified during a study of cytomegalovirus exposure and HLA in healthy donors. In its sample, this clone was seen a few times. This CDR3 comprises 15 residues. Trimming took 2 bases from V and 3 from J, leaving 11 bases between them. The germline CDR1 and CDR2 sequences are LGHNA and YSLEER. The PCR made use of 60 Vbeta and 13 Jbeta primers. Here immunoSEQ multiplex PCR was the method, and the copy in TCRdb shows in-frame clones only, minus some. This sample has roughly 98,000 clones, with about four fifths found just once. Sequenced input: PBMCs. This sequence was found in a woman between 70 and 85 years old in good health and CMV-seropositive. The V call is TRBV4-3, the J call TRBJ2-1; a weak D match, TRBD2 (5 bases). CDR3 sequence: CASSQKADLYNEQFF. The CDR3 coding sequence is TGCGCCAGCAGCCAAAAAGCGGACCTCTACAATGAGCAGTTCTTC.